Included here is one T cell receptor beta chain sequence, with context. Its cognate antigen is unknown. Libraries were prepared by immunoSEQ multiplex PCR; TCRdb keeps only in-frame clonotypes and omits some of them. The sample yields 950,000 to 1,300,000 clones, 65% to 80% seen once. The V gene lost 3 bases and the J gene lost 2 bases, with 6 bases spanning the gap. The germline V gene has CDR1 SGHTA and CDR2 FQGTGA. The CDR3 sequence is 13 residues long. The sample belongs to a study of shared clonotypes between healthy human individuals. Study-level points and caveats: Some naive CD4 clonotypes, 4% to 6%, turned up in common across four donors.

The receptor was derived from a man younger than 35 in good health. Sequencing was done on a sample of memory CD4+ T cells sorted from blood. Subset here: CD45RA-negative fraction. The rearrangement links TRBV7-3 to TRBJ2-3; D is ambiguous. The CDR3 bases are TGTGCCAGCAGCTTCTCTTTCACAGATACGCAGTATTTT. Encoded protein: CASSFSFTDTQYF.